This TCR beta chain originates from a study of T cell responses to AZD1222 COVID-19 vaccine. Profiling relied on immunoSEQ multiplex PCR, and the TCRdb table lists in-frame clones only, not all of them. Among just over 150,000 clones, 85% to 90% were seen once, and the ten largest hold roughly 9.1%. The germline CDR1 and CDR2 sequences are LNHDA and SQIVND (reference sequence). CDR3 length equals 19 residues. V shed 1 base, J shed 7 bases, and the junction held 16 bases outside the gene matches. General study results and limits: Donors skewed white British and female; clonal diversity was possibly underestimated.

In regard to this clone: As yet, its antigen is unknown.

The material was peripheral blood, obtained 28 days after the second AZD1222 dose. This sequence originates from an adult who received the AZD1222 COVID-19 vaccine. V usage is TRBV19 and J usage is TRBJ2-1, with TRBD1 identical over 10 bases. CDR3 amino acids: CASSIGRQGANSIGNEQFF. The CDR3 nucleotides are TGTGCCAGTAGTATAGGGAGACAGGGGGCAAATTCTATCGGGAATGAGCAGTTCTTC.